These T cell receptor beta chains were read from a single sample in a study of blood T cells in healthy people across ages. TCRdb called the 5' RACE reads again in MiXCR, with one record for every CDR3 protein. Here the sample spans 750,000 to 950,000 distinct CDR3 sequences, about 28% being singletons. The sample was also linked to a second study, of T cells of mothers and their children.

Sequencing was carried out using blood. The receptors come from a woman in her thirties or forties in good health. Each CDR3 is given with its conserved first and last residue. A D gene is named only where the DNA matches it firmly. The size entry is marked missing in some rows and otherwise reads once, few, many or a size class.

d_call,j_call,clone_size,v_call,cdr3_aa,cdr3_nt
-,TRBJ2-7,few,TRBV2,CASSDPRQVPYEQYF,TGTGCCAGCAGCGACCCGCGACAGGTCCCCTACGAGCAGTACTTC
TRBD1,TRBJ1-2,-,TRBV20-1,CSAGDRVDHGYTF,TGCAGTGCTGGGGACAGGGTAGACCATGGCTACACCTTC
-,TRBJ2-7,few,TRBV5-1,CASRGGLVYEQYF,TGCGCCAGCAGGGGAGGATTAGTCTACGAGCAGTACTTC
TRBD1,TRBJ2-1,-,TRBV6-2/TRBV6-3,CASSTDRLPYNEQFF,TGTGCCAGCAGTACGGACAGGCTCCCTTACAATGAGCAGTTCTTC
-,TRBJ1-2,few,TRBV5-1,CASAEDTNYGYTF,TGCGCCAGCGCGGAGGACACTAACTATGGCTACACCTTC
TRBD1,TRBJ2-7,-,TRBV20-1,CRADKGQPLYEQYF,TGCAGAGCTGACAAGGGACAGCCCTTATACGAGCAGTACTTC
TRBD2,TRBJ2-3,-,TRBV9,CASSEDRLAGTDTQYF,TGTGCCAGCAGCGAGGACCGACTAGCGGGCACAGATACGCAGTATTTT
TRBD1,TRBJ1-6,-,TRBV30,CAWNDQGVGNSPLHF,TGTGCCTGGAATGATCAGGGGGTAGGAAATTCACCCCTCCACTTT
TRBD1,TRBJ2-5,many,TRBV5-1,CASSPYMDRETQYF,TGCGCCAGCAGCCCTTACATGGACAGGGAGACCCAGTACTTC
-,TRBJ2-7,-,TRBV2,CASSPTSLGFDEQYF,TGTGCCAGCAGTCCCACTAGCTTGGGGTTTGATGAGCAGTACTTC
-,TRBJ1-6,-,TRBV20-1,CSVSTENNSPLHF,TGCAGTGTCTCGACAGAAAATAATTCACCCCTCCACTTT
-,TRBJ1-2,-,TRBV12-3/TRBV12-4,CASSSGHCGYTF,TGTGCCAGCAGTTCAGGGCACTGTGGCTACACCTTC
TRBD1,TRBJ1-2,few,TRBV20-1,CSARGGQMLRGYTF,TGCAGTGCTAGGGGGGGACAGATGTTGCGTGGCTACACCTTC
-,TRBJ2-7,-,TRBV27,CASRPMGRTFSYEQYF,TGTGCCAGCCGTCCCATGGGGCGAACTTTTTCCTACGAGCAGTACTTC
TRBD1,TRBJ2-1,many,TRBV5-1,CASSLEDRTYNEQFF,TGCGCCAGCAGCTTGGAGGACAGGACCTACAATGAGCAGTTCTTC
-,TRBJ1-2,few,TRBV29-1,CSVEHPNYGYTF,TGCAGCGTTGAGCACCCTAACTATGGCTACACCTTC
-,TRBJ2-2,-,TRBV5-1,CASSSQLTGELFF,TGCGCCAGCAGTAGTCAGTTGACCGGGGAGCTGTTTTTT
-,TRBJ1-5,-,TRBV20-1,CSAPGGGSRTQHF,TGCAGTGCTCCCGGAGGGGGGTCGCGGACCCAGCATTTT
-,TRBJ2-1,-,TRBV7-3,CASSPRLGEQFF,TGTGCCAGCAGCCCGCGTTTAGGTGAGCAGTTCTTC
-,TRBJ1-1,-,TRBV20-1,CSATRTAWGTEAFF,TGCAGTGCTACCCGGACAGCCTGGGGCACTGAAGCTTTCTTT
TRBD2,TRBJ2-1,few,TRBV11-2,CASSSDLAGAGHEQFF,TGTGCCAGCAGCTCGGATCTAGCGGGGGCGGGGCATGAGCAGTTCTTC
-,TRBJ2-1,-,TRBV6-5,CASSYASDQETQFF,TGTGCCAGCAGTTACGCGTCAGACCAAGAGACCCAGTTCTTC
-,TRBJ1-1,few,TRBV7-8,CASSSPDTMNTEAFF,TGTGCCAGCAGCTCACCGGACACCATGAACACTGAAGCTTTCTTT
TRBD1,TRBJ1-5,-,TRBV20-1,CSARAPTGGDQPQHF,TGCAGTGCTAGAGCCCCAACAGGGGGTGATCAGCCCCAGCATTTT
TRBD2,TRBJ2-4,many,TRBV4-1,CASSAGLAGVLAKNIQYF,TGCGCCAGCAGCGCGGGACTAGCGGGGGTGTTAGCCAAAAACATTCAGTACTTC
-,TRBJ1-1,many,TRBV24-1,CATSDTSEKPAFF,TGTGCCACCAGTGATACCAGTGAGAAACCAGCTTTCTTT
TRBD1,TRBJ2-7,-,TRBV27,CASSEYHGTGIYEQYF,TGTGCCAGCAGCGAATACCATGGGACAGGGATCTACGAGCAGTACTTC
-,TRBJ2-1,-,TRBV11-2,CASSLTWSAVNNEQFF,TGTGCCAGCAGCCTTACTTGGAGCGCCGTTAACAATGAGCAGTTCTTC
TRBD1,TRBJ1-2,-,TRBV3-1,CASSPGGTGAIYGCTF,TGTGCCAGCAGCCCAGGCGGTACAGGGGCGATCTATGGCTGCACCTTC
-,TRBJ1-1,-,TRBV11-2,CASSPGYMGTEAFF,TGTGCCAGCAGCCCAGGGTACATGGGCACTGAAGCTTTCTTT
-,TRBJ2-5,-,TRBV7-2,CASASNQGGYNEQYF,TGTGCCAGCGCTTCAAACCAGGGGGGGTACAATGAGCAGTACTTC
-,TRBJ1-5,few,TRBV5-6,CASQVWGVQPQHF,TGTGCCAGCCAGGTATGGGGTGTACAGCCCCAGCATTTT
TRBD1,TRBJ2-6,-,TRBV5-1,CASSLRTGNAPGANVLTF,TGCGCCAGCAGCCTGCGGACAGGTAACGCCCCTGGGGCCAACGTCCTGACTTTC
-,TRBJ2-3,many,TRBV20-1,CSARAREIGSTDTQYF,TGCAGTGCTAGGGCTAGGGAAATCGGAAGCACAGATACGCAGTATTTT
-,TRBJ2-5,many,TRBV6-6,CASSSVPLGVPQETQYF,TGTGCCAGCAGTTCGGTGCCCTTGGGGGTGCCCCAAGAGACCCAGTACTTC
-,TRBJ2-5,-,TRBV12-2,CASRLGTGSGYPGETQYF,TGTGCAAGTCGCTTAGGGACAGGGTCAGGTTACCCGGGAGAGACCCAGTACTTC
-,TRBJ2-4,many,TRBV6-1,CASVSPRAKNIQYF,TGTGCCAGCGTTTCTCCCAGGGCCAAAAACATTCAGTACTTC
-,TRBJ2-1,-,TRBV3-1,CASTLKGHYNEQFF,TGTGCCAGCACTTTGAAGGGGCACTACAATGAGCAGTTCTTC
TRBD1,TRBJ2-5,many,TRBV5-1,CASSKDRVQETQYF,TGCGCCAGCAGCAAGGACAGGGTCCAAGAGACCCAGTACTTC
TRBD1,TRBJ2-6,many,TRBV4-1,CASSQDRRQGAGANVLTF,TGCGCCAGCAGCCAAGATCGGAGACAGGGAGCTGGGGCCAACGTCCTGACTTTC
TRBD1,TRBJ2-3,-,TRBV4-3,CASSQDRGTGGYTDTQYF,TGCGCCAGCAGCCAAGATCGGGGGACAGGGGGATACACAGATACGCAGTATTTT
-,TRBJ2-7,many,TRBV10-3,CAISEGNYEQYF,TGTGCCATCAGTGAAGGCAACTACGAGCAGTACTTC
-,TRBJ1-3,-,TRBV6-5,CASRPPGARNTIYF,TGTGCCAGCAGGCCCCCTGGGGCCAGAAACACCATATATTTT
-,TRBJ2-7,many,TRBV20-1,CSGGGQEAYEQYF,TGCAGTGGGGGGGGACAGGAGGCCTACGAGCAGTACTTC
-,TRBJ2-7,few,TRBV7-2,CASSLGDIREQYF,TGTGCCAGCAGCTTAGGGGACATCCGGGAGCAGTACTTC